In its sample, the clone carrying this TCR beta chain was seen a few times. The assay was immunoSEQ multiplex PCR, and TCRdb's table has in-frame clones only and misses some. Found here are 25,000 to 35,000 clones, more than 85% of them singletons; the top ten hold 0.75% to 0.85%. This entry belongs to a study of blood T cell repertoires in COVID-19. Background on the study: Acute and convalescent COVID-19 specimens originated in the United States, Italy and Spain. Sources were T cells, B-cell-depleted T cells, or PBMCs; the material itself was cDNA or gDNA.

V lost 0 bases to trimming and J lost 6 bases, with 13 bases between them. The CDR3 covers 15 residues. The germline CDR1 and CDR2 sequences are SGHRS and YFSETQ. This clonotype was sampled from a woman aged 70 to 79 with COVID-19, enrolled during active disease. V gene TRBV5-1 combines with J gene TRBJ2-1; maybe TRBD2 (6 bases). Sequencing input: peripheral blood. The CDR3 reads CASSLVGGGLNEQFF. In nucleotides, the CDR3 is TGCGCCAGCAGCTTGGTCGGGGGAGGCCTCAATGAGCAGTTCTTC.